These 11 T cell receptor beta chains share one sample of origin, sequenced in a study of T cell repertoires in cytomegalovirus infection. The antigens for these receptors are not known. TCRdb fed the reads into MiXCR, producing one record per CDR3 protein. The repertoire holds about 830,000 distinct CDR3 sequences, with about 33% as singletons. This sample comprised cultured CD8+ T cells from PBMCs, obtained from culture after CMV antigen stimulation. These receptors all stem from a human donor in good health (CMV status not recorded). Some clones in this sample may be carry-over from other donors' samples.

This clonotype has just a few counts. The V call is TRBV20-1, the J call TRBJ1-2; possible D gene TRBD1, 5 bases. Germline CDR1 DFQATT, CDR2 SNEGSKA (reference sequence). Trimming took 1 base from V and 5 from J, leaving 23 bases between them. The CDR3 consists of 17 residues. The CDR3, as DNA: TGCAGTGCTAGAGGGCGAGTTGAAACAGGAGTCCGTTATGGCTACACCTTC. It yields the protein CSARGRVETGVRYGYTF.

This clonotype was picked up a small number of times. This chain uses TRBV7-9 with TRBJ2-3; TRBD2 might be the D (6 bases). CDR1 and CDR2 (germline): SEHNR, FQNEAQ (reference sequence). The V gene lost 6 bases and the J gene lost 0 bases, with 13 bases spanning the gap. CDR3 size: 15 residues. The chain's CDR3 is CASRWAGTSTDTQYF. As DNA, the CDR3 is TGTGCCAGCAGGTGGGCGGGGACTAGCACAGATACGCAGTATTTT.

The sample holds a few counts of this clonotype. This chain connects TRBV5-4 to TRBJ1-4; D perhaps matches TRBD1 (5 bases). Trimming shortened V by 3 bases and J by 6 bases, and 12 bases separated the two germline ends. The germline V gene encodes CDR1 SGHNT and CDR2 YYREEE (reference sequence). CDR3 length equals 14 residues. In nucleotides, the CDR3 is TGTGCCAGCAGCTCAGGGCGCAGAGATGAAAAACTGTTTTTT. Residues: CASSSGRRDEKLFF.

The V and J genes are TRBV4-3 and TRBJ2-1; 8 positions match TRBD1. CDR3 length: 20 residues. Per the germline V gene, CDR1 is LGHNA and CDR2 is YSLEER. Trimming at V came to 1 base and at J to 6 bases, leaving 20 bases not matched to a gene. CDR3 coding DNA: TGCGCCAGCAGCCAAGGCCGGCCCAGGGGGCCCGAAAAGGTCTTCAATGAGCAGTTCTTC. It translates to CASSQGRPRGPEKVFNEQFF.

Only a few counts were recorded for this clonotype. The genes are TRBV20-1 and TRBJ1-1; tentative D call: TRBD1 (6 bases). The V gene lost 5 bases and the J gene lost 4 bases, with 14 bases spanning the gap. The CDR3 runs 13 residues. Per germline, CDR1 DFQATT and CDR2 SNEGSKA (reference sequence). CDR3 DNA: TGCAGTGCTCAGCCAGGGGACGGCACTGAAGCTTTCTTT. Residues: CSAQPGDGTEAFF.

This clonotype appeared many times. CDR3 amino acids: CASSLRGGGGYNEQFF. CDR3 nucleotide sequence: TGTGCCAGCAGCTTAAGAGGTGGCGGGGGCTACAATGAGCAGTTCTTC. V is TRBV7-3 and J is TRBJ2-1, with 7 bases aligning to TRBD2. J gave up 3 bases and V 1 base, and 6 bases lay outside the gene matches. The CDR3 is 16 residues long. The germline gives CDR1 SGHTA, CDR2 FQGTGA. Full variable domain (outside the CDR3, taken from reference TRBV7-3 and TRBJ2-1): GAGVSQTPSNKVTEKGKYVELRCDPISGHTALYWYRQSLGQGPEFLIYFQGTGAADDSGLPNDRFFAVRPEGSVSTLKIQRTERGDSAVYLCASSLRGGGGYNEQFFGPGTRLTVL.

The chain employs TRBV12-3 or TRBV12-4 and TRBJ2-7; 7 nucleotides agree with TRBD2. This CDR3 is 14 amino acids long. V dropped 6 bases and J dropped 5; count of bases not matched to a gene: 10. In DNA, the CDR3 is TGTGCCAGCAGCTATTCCGGACTAGTCCACGAGCAGTACGTC. Its translation is CASSYSGLVHEQYV.

This chain connects TRBV4-1 to TRBJ2-5, with D possibly matching TRBD1 (6 bases). V lost 3 bases, J lost 0 bases, and 8 bases lay in between. The V gene's germline CDR1 is MGHRA and CDR2 YSYEKL. This CDR3 region has 14 residues. The CDR3 sequence is CASSQRTDQETQYF. Here the CDR3 DNA reads TGCGCCAGCAGCCAGAGGACAGACCAAGAGACCCAGTACTTC.

The gene calls are TRBV7-9 and TRBJ1-2; D is uncertain. There are 16 residues in the CDR3. Between the trimmed V and J ends, which lost 5 bases and 1 base, there was a span of 17 bases. Germline V gives CDR1 SEHNR, CDR2 FQNEAQ (reference sequence). CDR3 coding DNA: TGTGCCAGCAGCCTAATCAGGCGGGAGGGTAACTATGGCTACACCTTC. It specifies CASSLIRREGNYGYTF.

CDR3: CASSGRNLPETQYF. The CDR3, as DNA: TGTGCCAGCAGCGGCCGGAACCTTCCAGAGACCCAGTACTTC. V usage is TRBV9 and J usage is TRBJ2-5; D is unclear. This CDR3 contains 14 residues. V gave up 3 bases and J gave up 4 bases, with 13 bases separating them. Germline V CDR1 and CDR2: SGDLS, YYNGEE.

The DNA of the CDR3 is TGTGCCAGCAGCGATTTGGGGTTCACTGAAGCTTTCTTT. It encodes CASSDLGFTEAFF. V is TRBV7-9 and J is TRBJ1-1; no clear D. The germline V gene has CDR1 SEHNR and CDR2 FQNEAQ (reference sequence). The V end lost 5 bases, the J end lost 4 bases, and 11 bases lay between the germline ends. The CDR3 extends over 13 amino acids.